These 24 T cell receptor beta chains were sequenced from one sample in a study of PD-L1 blockade in urothelial cancer. Generated by immunoSEQ multiplex PCR, the TCRdb table keeps only in-frame clones and is missing some. The sample includes around 120,000 clones, around 82% seen only once; the top ten take roughly 2.3%. This specimen consisted of PBMCs, obtained around atezolizumab (anti-PD-L1) treatment. Receptors were obtained from a man between 45 and 60 years old with urothelial cancer.

This clone was picked up a small number of times. The chain has TRBV7-2 and TRBJ2-7; 7 bases are a match to TRBD1. With V trimmed by 5 bases and J by 4 bases, 5 bases remained unmatched. This CDR3 comprises 13 residues. Germline CDR1 is SGHTA and CDR2 is FQGNSA. CDR3 in amino acids: CASSKTGVYEQYF. The CDR3 DNA follows: TGTGCCAGCAGCAAAACAGGGGTTTACGAGCAGTACTTC.

This clone was observed a few times. The rearrangement links TRBV7-9 to TRBJ1-1; D is possibly TRBD1 (5 bases). V shed 2 bases and J shed 1 base, with 8 bases lying between them. Germline CDR1 is SEHNR and CDR2 is FQNEAQ (reference sequence). This CDR3 spans 14 amino acids. The CDR3 DNA is TGTGCCAGCAGCTTACAGGGCCCGAACACTGAAGCTTTCTTT. This sequence encodes CASSLQGPNTEAFF.

The V call is TRBV19, the J call TRBJ2-2; 8 nucleotides align to TRBD2. Germline lookup yields CDR1 LNHDA and CDR2 SQIVND (reference sequence). The V gene end was trimmed by 5 bases and the J gene end by 8 bases; junction bases not matched to a gene: 4. The CDR3 length is 13 residues. The CDR3 loop reads CASSWLAGGELFF. CDR3 coding DNA: TGTGCCAGTAGTTGGTTAGCGGGAGGGGAGCTGTTTTTT.

As concerns this clone: The sample has other DNA sequences that encode this CDR3 too. The V gene is TRBV5-1, the J gene TRBJ1-1, with a tentative D call TRBD1 (5 bases). V was cut by 0 bases and J by 0 bases, with 9 bases left in between. CDR1 and CDR2 (germline): SGHRS, YFSETQ. The CDR3 is 15 amino acids. CDR3 sequence: CASSLGQGMNTEAFF. The DNA of the CDR3 is TGCGCCAGCAGCTTGGGTCAGGGAATGAACACTGAAGCTTTCTTT.

This chain links TRBV30 with TRBJ2-1; TRBD2 aligns across 9 bases. The junction had 25 bases not matched to a gene; V was cut back by 1 base and J by 6 bases. From germline, CDR1 is GTSNPN and CDR2 SVGIG (reference sequence). The CDR3 covers 21 residues. The CDR3 region has the DNA TGTGCCTGGAGTGCCACCCTGGGCCTAGCGGGACTTAGAGCTAGGGGCAATGAGCAGTTCTTC. Its translation is CAWSATLGLAGLRARGNEQFF. Combining the CDR3 with reference TRBV30 and TRBJ2-1 gives the whole variable domain SQTIHQWPATLVQPVGSPLSLECTVEGTSNPNLYWYRQAAGRGLQLLFYSVGIGQISSEVPQNLSASRPQDRQFILSSKKLLLSDSGFYLCAWSATLGLAGLRARGNEQFFGPGTRLTVL.

The chain is built from TRBV19 and TRBJ2-7, with 9 positions matching TRBD2. The CDR3 covers 14 residues. Losses at the gene ends were 0 bases for V and 5 bases for J; bases not matched to a gene: 2. Germline V gene lookup returns CDR1 LNHDA and CDR2 SQIVND (reference sequence). CDR3 bases: TGTGCCAGTAGTATAGATGGGACTAGCAACGAGCAGTACTTC. Its translation: CASSIDGTSNEQYF.

The chain joins TRBV7-2 to TRBJ2-7; D is uncertain. This CDR3 is built from 14 residues. V lost 3 bases to trimming and J lost 1 base, with 10 bases between them. Germline assignment: CDR1 SGHTA and CDR2 FQGNSA. CDR3 nucleotides: TGTGCCAGCAGCTTTTCCAGCGATTCCTACGAGCAGTACTTC. This translates into CASSFSSDSYEQYF.

The chain employs TRBV4-1 and TRBJ2-1; the match to TRBD2 covers 10 bases. This CDR3 spans 16 amino acids. The J segment lost 3 bases and the V segment lost 3 bases, leaving 5 bases of the junction unmatched. CDR1 and CDR2 from the germline V gene are MGHRA and YSYEKL. The CDR3 spells CASSQSLAGVYNEQFF. CDR3 bases: TGCGCCAGCAGCCAGAGTCTAGCGGGAGTCTACAATGAGCAGTTCTTC.

V is TRBV6-1 and J is TRBJ1-5; D uncertain. Trimming removed 6 bases at V and 2 bases at J, with 11 bases between. This CDR3 region has 14 residues. CDR1 MNHNS and CDR2 SASEGT come from the germline V gene. This CDR3 reads CASRREYGNQPQHF. The CDR3 DNA sequence: TGTGCCAGCAGGCGGGAGTACGGCAATCAGCCCCAGCATTTT.

The chain uses TRBV6-6 and TRBJ1-5, with D possibly TRBD1 on 5 matching bases. The CDR3 length is 16 residues. Germline V gene data show CDR1 as MNHNY and CDR2 as SVGAGI (reference sequence). Trimming cost V 0 bases and J 0 bases, with 9 bases left between them. This CDR3 is CASSYSTGGSNQPQHF. The CDR3 nucleotides are TGTGCCAGCAGTTACTCTACGGGGGGTAGCAATCAGCCCCAGCATTTT.

J is TRBJ2-7 and V is TRBV5-1; 7 nucleotides agree with TRBD2. The CDR3 extends over 13 amino acids. The germline V gene has CDR1 SGHRS and CDR2 YFSETQ. V dropped 5 bases and J dropped 4; count of bases not matched to a gene: 6. The CDR3 loop reads CASSSGWGYEQYF. CDR3 coding DNA: TGCGCCAGCAGTAGCGGGTGGGGATACGAGCAGTACTTC.

The J gene is TRBJ1-1, the V gene TRBV7-9; D perhaps matches TRBD1 (5 bases). The CDR3 sequence is 15 residues long. The V and J ends lost 5 bases and 1 base respectively, with 14 bases between them. Per germline, CDR1 SEHNR and CDR2 FQNEAQ (reference sequence). The CDR3 coding sequence is TGTGCCAGCAGCGATCCGGCCGGGGGGAACACTGAAGCTTTCTTT. Its translation: CASSDPAGGNTEAFF.

This rearrangement joins TRBV10-3 to TRBJ2-7; perhaps TRBD1 as D (6 bases). CDR1 ENHRY and CDR2 SYGVKD come from the germline V gene. The V end lost 5 bases, the J end lost 0 bases, and 11 bases lay between the germline ends. There are 14 residues in the CDR3. The CDR3 region has the DNA TGTGCCATCAGTTCCAGGGGCCCCTCCTACGAGCAGTACTTC. It yields the protein CAISSRGPSYEQYF.

The rearrangement uses TRBV5-4 and TRBJ2-1; 9 bases agree with TRBD2. The CDR3 extends over 14 amino acids. The V and J ends lost 2 bases and 5 bases, in that order; junction bases with no gene match: 2. Germline CDR1 and CDR2: SGHNT and YYREEE (reference sequence). In DNA, the CDR3 is TGTGCCAGCAGCTTACTAGCGGGCCACAATGAGCAGTTCTTC. Its protein product is CASSLLAGHNEQFF.

V is TRBV28 and J is TRBJ1-4, with 7 bases that match TRBD1. The germline V gene has CDR1 MDHEN and CDR2 SYDVKM. V was pared by 6 bases and J by 8 bases, with 12 bases of the junction left unmatched. The CDR3 covers 15 residues. The DNA of the CDR3 is TGTGCCAGCAGACCCTACGCCGGGACAGTAGAAAAACTGTTTTTT. Protein product: CASRPYAGTVEKLFF.

Worth noting for this clone: This same CDR3 is encoded by further DNA sequences in the sample. V and J are TRBV6-6 and TRBJ1-2, with 9 bases lining up with TRBD1. This CDR3 is built from 14 residues. The junction had 8 bases not matched to a gene; V was cut back by 7 bases and J by 5 bases. Germline values: CDR1 MNHNY, CDR2 SVGAGI (reference sequence). This chain's CDR3 is CASTLRQGVYGYTF. CDR3 DNA: TGTGCCAGCACCCTTCGACAGGGGGTGTATGGCTACACCTTC.

The gene calls are TRBV7-9 and TRBJ2-2; TRBD1 is a possible D gene (7 bases). Germline V CDR1 and CDR2: SEHNR, FQNEAQ (reference sequence). V lost 3 bases and J 2 bases, leaving 16 bases between the germline ends. This CDR3 has 17 residues. CDR3 nucleotides: TGTGCCAGCAGCTTGAACCCCGGAGGGGGCAACACCGGGGAGCTGTTTTTT. Translation: CASSLNPGGGNTGELFF.

This chain uses TRBV2 with TRBJ1-5, with TRBD1 identical over 10 bases. The CDR3 covers 15 residues. With 6 bases clipped from V and 8 bases from J, the junction kept 10 bases outside the gene matches. Germline V gives CDR1 SNHLY, CDR2 FYNNEI. The CDR3 loop is CASSRQGAGGKPQHF. In DNA form, the CDR3 reads TGTGCCAGCAGCCGACAGGGGGCGGGGGGAAAGCCCCAGCATTTT.

The chain joins TRBV9 to TRBJ1-1; D ambiguous. The germline CDR1 and CDR2 sequences are SGDLS and YYNGEE. V dropped 4 bases and J dropped 5 bases, with 18 bases sitting between them. This CDR3 is built from 15 residues. CDR3 nucleotide sequence: TGTGCCAGCAGCCTTAGTGTAGGAGGCTTGACTGAAGCTTTCTTT. It specifies CASSLSVGGLTEAFF. The variable domain in full, with the rest retrieved from reference TRBV9 and TRBJ1-1, is DSGVTQTPKHLITATGQRVTLRCSPRSGDLSVYWYQQSLDQGLQFLIQYYNGEERAKGNILERFSAQQFPDLHSELNLSSLELGDSALYFCASSLSVGGLTEAFFGQGTRLTVV.

The V gene is TRBV7-9, the J gene TRBJ1-1; weak D call: TRBD1 (5 bases). The V and J ends lost 5 bases and 1 base respectively, with 11 bases between them. The germline gives CDR1 SEHNR, CDR2 FQNEAQ (reference sequence). This CDR3 is 14 amino acids long. CDR3 sequence: CASSPRGWNTEAFF. CDR3 nucleotide sequence: TGTGCCAGCAGCCCAAGGGGTTGGAACACTGAAGCTTTCTTT.

V and J are TRBV2 and TRBJ2-6; D unresolved. The CDR3 runs to 14 residues. Trimming pared 6 bases from V and 0 bases from J, leaving 6 bases between. The germline V gene has CDR1 SNHLY and CDR2 FYNNEI. CDR3 in amino acids: CASSLSSGANVLTF. DNA of the CDR3: TGTGCCAGCAGCCTCAGCTCTGGGGCCAACGTCCTGACTTTC.

The chain couples TRBV4-1 to TRBJ1-2; 10 bases align to TRBD1. This CDR3 has 15 residues. Losses at the gene ends were 2 bases for V and 4 bases for J; bases not matched to a gene: 4. From germline, CDR1 is MGHRA and CDR2 YSYEKL. CDR3 sequence: CASSQSGTGVYGYTF. The DNA for the CDR3 is TGCGCCAGCAGCCAATCCGGGACAGGGGTCTATGGCTACACCTTC.

The chain uses TRBV7-9 and TRBJ2-4, with 12 bases aligning to TRBD2. This CDR3 is built from 19 residues. Per the germline V gene, CDR1 is SEHNR and CDR2 is FQNEAQ (reference sequence). The J segment lost 1 base and the V segment lost 6 bases, leaving 13 bases of the junction unmatched. The DNA of the CDR3 is TGTGCCAGCAGTCAACTAGCGGGAGGCGTAGGATCGGCCAAAAACATTCAGTACTTC. It specifies CASSQLAGGVGSAKNIQYF.

This chain uses TRBV4-1 with TRBJ1-1; TRBD1 agrees at 10 bases. The CDR3 loop spans 15 amino acids. The ends lost 1 base at V and 3 bases at J; junction bases unmatched: 2. Germline V gives CDR1 MGHRA, CDR2 YSYEKL. The CDR3 reads CASSQVGQGDTEAFF. The CDR3 DNA reads TGCGCCAGCAGCCAAGTCGGACAGGGGGACACTGAAGCTTTCTTT.